These 16 T cell receptor beta chains came from one sample sequenced in a study of T cell changes during pregnancy in multiple sclerosis. The table came from immunoSEQ multiplex PCR; TCRdb's copy has only in-frame clones and leaves some out. The sample records 40,000 to 60,000 clones, less than 95% being singletons. Sequenced material: CD4+ T cells from peripheral blood mononuclear cells, taken in the third trimester of pregnancy. The source is a female donor with multiple sclerosis, enrolled in a pregnancy study.

The genes are TRBV5-4 and TRBJ2-4; TRBD2 matches at 7 bases. From germline, CDR1 is SGHNT and CDR2 YYREEE (reference sequence). The CDR3 extends over 13 amino acids. The J segment lost 8 bases and the V segment lost 4 bases, leaving 6 bases of the junction unmatched. CDR3 DNA sequence: TGTGCCAGCAGCCCCCGGGCGGGGGACATTCAGTACTTC. Translated: CASSPRAGDIQYF.

The chain combines TRBV5-1 with TRBJ1-2; TRBD1 agrees at 8 bases. The CDR3 is 14 amino acids. Germline CDR1 SGHRS, CDR2 YFSETQ. V was pared by 4 bases and J by 4 bases, with 6 bases of the junction left unmatched. The CDR3: CASSPSGTGYGYTF. The CDR3 DNA reads TGCGCCAGCAGCCCATCCGGGACAGGCTATGGCTACACCTTC. Combining the CDR3 with reference TRBV5-1 and TRBJ1-2 gives the whole variable domain KAGVTQTPRYLIKTRGQQVTLSCSPISGHRSVSWYQQTPGQGLQFLFEYFSETQRNKGNFPGRFSGRQFSNSRSEMNVSTLELGDSALYLCASSPSGTGYGYTFGSGTRLTVV.

The chain carries TRBV2 and TRBJ1-5; perhaps TRBD1 as D (5 bases). The CDR3 length is 13 residues. V lost 7 bases and J lost 4, with 11 bases in between. Germline CDR1 and CDR2: SNHLY and FYNNEI. The CDR3 spells CASNWGWNQPQHF. For the CDR3, the DNA is TGTGCCAGCAATTGGGGCTGGAATCAGCCCCAGCATTTT. Full variable domain (rest looked up from reference TRBV2 and TRBJ1-5): EPEVTQTPSHQVTQMGQEVILRCVPISNHLYFYWYRQILGQKVEFLVSFYNNEISEKSEIFDDQFSVERPDGSNFTLKIRSTKLEDSAMYFCASNWGWNQPQHFGDGTRLSIL.

The CDR3 nucleotides read TGTGCCAGCAGCCACCGACAGGGCAATGGCTACACCTTC. Its protein product is CASSHRQGNGYTF. J is TRBJ1-2 and V is TRBV7-9, with 7 bases aligning to TRBD1. The CDR3 is 13 residues long. The V segment lost 5 bases and the J segment 6 bases; nucleotides outside the gene matches: 6. Germline CDR1 is SEHNR and CDR2 is FQNEAQ (reference sequence).

The chain links TRBV7-3 to TRBJ2-3, with 7 nucleotides matching TRBD2. Germline V gives CDR1 SGHTA, CDR2 FQGTGA. The CDR3 is made up of 16 amino acids. After removal of 2 bases from V and 3 bases from J, the junction contained 8 bases not matched to a gene. CDR3 in DNA: TGTGCCAGCAGCTTATGGGCGGGAGAGAGGACAGATACGCAGTATTTT. It codes for CASSLWAGERTDTQYF. Filled out from reference TRBV7-3 and TRBJ2-3, the complete variable domain reads GAGVSQTPSNKVTEKGKYVELRCDPISGHTALYWYRQSLGQGPEFLIYFQGTGAADDSGLPNDRFFAVRPEGSVSTLKIQRTERGDSAVYLCASSLWAGERTDTQYFGPGTRLTVL.

The gene calls are TRBV7-3 and TRBJ2-6, with a tentative D call TRBD2 (6 bases). The V gene lost 5 bases and the J gene lost 1 base, with 18 bases spanning the gap. The CDR3 totals 18 residues. CDR1 is SGHTA and CDR2 is FQGTGA in the germline V gene. The CDR3 loop reads CASSRLGLGVSGANVLTF. As DNA, the CDR3 is TGTGCCAGCAGCCGACTGGGACTGGGGGTATCTGGGGCCAACGTCCTGACTTTC.

The J gene is TRBJ2-2, the V gene TRBV7-3; 13 bases fit TRBD2. Germline V CDR1 and CDR2: SGHTA, FQGTGA. The CDR3 contains 15 residues. V lost 3 bases, J lost 6 bases, and 1 base stayed unmatched. This CDR3 is CASSFGLAGAGELFF. In DNA, the CDR3 is TGTGCCAGCAGCTTCGGACTAGCGGGAGCCGGGGAGCTGTTTTTT.

A single count supports this clone. The J gene is TRBJ2-1, the V gene TRBV28, with unresolved D. The V gene lost 9 bases and the J gene lost 4 bases, with 10 bases spanning the gap. This CDR3 is 12 amino acids long. Germline CDR1 and CDR2: MDHEN and SYDVKM. The CDR3 bases are TGTGCCAGTTACTCCTCATACAATGAGCAGTTCTTC. Translated: CASYSSYNEQFF.

V is TRBV5-1 and J is TRBJ2-1, with TRBD2 matching 12 bases. CDR1 SGHRS and CDR2 YFSETQ come from the germline V gene. There are 15 residues in the CDR3. Trimming cost V 2 bases and J 7 bases; bases outside gene matches: 4. CDR3 DNA sequence: TGCGCCAGCAGCTTTCTAGCGGGGGGGGTGAATGAGCAGTTCTTC. This codes for CASSFLAGGVNEQFF.

The V and J genes are TRBV5-1 and TRBJ1-1, with 8 nucleotides matching TRBD1. The CDR3 runs to 14 residues. Losses at the gene ends were 4 bases for V and 1 base for J; bases not matched to a gene: 3. Germline V gene data show CDR1 as SGHRS and CDR2 as YFSETQ. The CDR3 nucleotides read TGCGCCAGCAGCCATGACAGGGGGAACACTGAAGCTTTCTTT. Residues: CASSHDRGNTEAFF.

The chain combines TRBV9 with TRBJ2-6, with TRBD1 matching 8 bases. In germline, CDR1 is SGDLS, CDR2 YYNGEE. V lost 2 bases to trimming and J lost 0 bases; unmatched junction nucleotides: 1. This CDR3 comprises 16 residues. The CDR3 spells CASSVGQGSGANVLTF. Here the CDR3 DNA reads TGTGCCAGCAGCGTTGGACAGGGCTCTGGGGCCAACGTCCTGACTTTC. Filled out from reference TRBV9 and TRBJ2-6, the complete variable domain reads DSGVTQTPKHLITATGQRVTLRCSPRSGDLSVYWYQQSLDQGLQFLIQYYNGEERAKGNILERFSAQQFPDLHSELNLSSLELGDSALYFCASSVGQGSGANVLTFGAGSRLTVL.

The rearrangement links TRBV5-1 to TRBJ2-4, with 7 bases aligning to TRBD1. Trimming cost V 5 bases and J 4 bases; bases outside gene matches: 6. This CDR3 has 14 amino acids. Germline lookup yields CDR1 SGHRS and CDR2 YFSETQ. In DNA, the CDR3 is TGCGCCAGCAGTCCCGGACAGGCTAAAAACATTCAGTACTTC. It translates to CASSPGQAKNIQYF.

The chain carries TRBV29-1 and TRBJ1-1, with 7 bases that match TRBD1. Germline V CDR1 and CDR2: SQVTM, ANQGSEA. The CDR3 has 12 amino acids. V was clipped by 7 bases and J by 4 bases; unmatched bases: 6. CDR3 loop: CSGNRDSTEAFF. The CDR3 DNA follows: TGCAGCGGCAACCGGGACAGCACTGAAGCTTTCTTT.

J is TRBJ2-5 and V is TRBV6-6; D ambiguous. Germline V gene sequence: CDR1 MNHNY, CDR2 SVGAGI (reference sequence). The ends were cut back, 5 bases at V and 2 bases at J, with 9 bases in the middle. The CDR3 runs to 13 residues. CDR3 residues: CASSRGPQETQYF. DNA for the CDR3: TGTGCCAGCAGTCGTGGCCCTCAAGAGACCCAGTACTTC.

The rearrangement links TRBV7-3 to TRBJ1-5, with 7 nucleotides matching TRBD1. This CDR3 has 16 amino acids. V lost 5 bases, J lost 2 bases, and 9 bases stayed unmatched. The germline CDR1 and CDR2 sequences are SGHTA and FQGTGA. CDR3 residues: CASSRSTGDGNQPQHF. The DNA of the CDR3 is TGTGCCAGCAGCCGATCCACAGGGGATGGCAATCAGCCCCAGCATTTT. The full variable domain, in which reference TRBV7-3 and TRBJ1-5 provide the parts outside the CDR3, is GAGVSQTPSNKVTEKGKYVELRCDPISGHTALYWYRQSLGQGPEFLIYFQGTGAADDSGLPNDRFFAVRPEGSVSTLKIQRTERGDSAVYLCASSRSTGDGNQPQHFGDGTRLSIL.

This rearrangement joins TRBV27 to TRBJ2-3; 12 nucleotides agree with TRBD1. V lost 3 bases, J lost 5 bases, and 6 bases stayed unmatched. Germline V gives CDR1 MNHEY, CDR2 SMNVEV (reference sequence). The CDR3 sequence is 16 residues long. CDR3 sequence reads: CASSLSGQGAVDTQYF. CDR3 nucleotides: TGTGCCAGCAGTTTGTCGGGACAGGGGGCCGTAGATACGCAGTATTTT.